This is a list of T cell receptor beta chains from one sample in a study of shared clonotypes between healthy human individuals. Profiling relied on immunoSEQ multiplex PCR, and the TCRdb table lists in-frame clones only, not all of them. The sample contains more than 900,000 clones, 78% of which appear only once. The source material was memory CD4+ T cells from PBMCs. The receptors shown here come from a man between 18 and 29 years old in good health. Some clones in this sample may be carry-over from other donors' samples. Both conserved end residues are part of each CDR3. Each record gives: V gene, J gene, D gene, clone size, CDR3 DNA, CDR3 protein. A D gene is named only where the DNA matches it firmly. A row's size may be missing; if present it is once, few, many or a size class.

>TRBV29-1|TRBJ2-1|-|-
TGCAGCGTTGAATCCCTTGGGTGGGGCACCTTTTACAATGAGCAGTTCTTC
CSVESLGWGTFYNEQFF
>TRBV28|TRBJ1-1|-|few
TGTGCCAGCAGTTTAGAGTTGAACACTGAAGCTTTCTTT
CASSLELNTEAFF
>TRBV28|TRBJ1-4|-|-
TGTGCCAGCAGTTTAGTTTGGGAAAAACTGTTTTTT
CASSLVWEKLFF
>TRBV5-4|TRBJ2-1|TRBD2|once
TGTGCCAGCAGCTTGGGGGGACTAGCGGGAGTTTATGAGCAGTTCTTC
CASSLGGLAGVYEQFF
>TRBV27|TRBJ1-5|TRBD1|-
TGTGCCAGCAGTCGGGGCAGGGGGCTGGATCAGCCCCAGCATTTT
CASSRGRGLDQPQHF
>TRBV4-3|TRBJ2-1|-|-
TGCGCCAGCAGCCATGACCCACCCCGCCCGGCGCAGGTGGGTGAGCAGTTCTTC
CASSHDPPRPAQVGEQFF
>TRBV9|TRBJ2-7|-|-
TGTGCCAGCAGCGTATCGGCGAAATCCTACGAGCAGTACTTC
CASSVSAKSYEQYF
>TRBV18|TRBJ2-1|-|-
TGTGCCAGCTCACCCCCGGTGGGGCCTATCCGATACAATGAGCAGTTCTTC
CASSPPVGPIRYNEQFF
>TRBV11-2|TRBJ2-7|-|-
TGTGCCAGCCGGTCGGCCTACGAGCAGTACTTC
CASRSAYEQYF
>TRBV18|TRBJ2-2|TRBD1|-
TGTGCCAGCTCACCACTCCCGGGACAGGGGGCGTCCGGGGAGCTGTTTTTT
CASSPLPGQGASGELFF